The 16 T cell receptor beta chains given below trace back to one sample, sequenced in a study of early T cells in non-severe SARS-CoV-2 infection. MiXCR was run by TCRdb on the 5' RACE reads, yielding one entry per CDR3 protein. The sample consists of 30,000 or so distinct CDR3 sequences, about 5% of them appearing once. The sample was whole blood. These receptors were taken from an adult who was a healthcare worker with PCR-confirmed SARS-CoV-2 infection or an uninfected control (not recorded which).

The chain recombines TRBV7-2 with TRBJ1-5; maybe TRBD1 (6 bases). Germline CDR1 reads SGHTA; CDR2 reads FQGNSA. V gave up 5 bases and J gave up 5 bases, with 13 bases separating them. CDR3 length: 14 amino acids. CDR3 sequence: CASSAQGSHQPQHF. DNA of the CDR3: TGTGCCAGCAGCGCACAGGGATCCCATCAGCCCCAGCATTTT.

The chain recombines TRBV7-2 with TRBJ2-1; possibly TRBD1 or TRBD2 for D (6 bases each). The CDR3 runs 15 residues. V lost 8 bases and J lost 8, with 22 bases in between. Germline CDR1 and CDR2: SGHTA and FQGNSA. Here the CDR3 reads CASSRQALWGDEQFF. The CDR3 bases are TGTGCCAGCTCGCGACAGGCCCTATGGGGGGATGAGCAGTTCTTC.

This clonotype was observed a few times. This rearrangement joins TRBV11-2 to TRBJ2-2; 9 bases fit TRBD2. Trimming at V came to 2 bases and at J to 2 bases, leaving 3 bases not matched to a gene. The CDR3 is 16 amino acids. CDR1 and CDR2 from the germline V gene are SGHAT and FQNNGV. CDR3 in amino acids: CASSLTSGYNTGELFF. In DNA, the CDR3 is TGTGCCAGCAGCTTAACTAGCGGGTACAACACCGGGGAGCTGTTTTTT.

This clonotype was seen repeatedly, ten times or more. In DNA form, the CDR3 reads TGTGCCAGCAGCGCGGACAGGGCAGGGCTTGGCTACACCTTC. It is translated as CASSADRAGLGYTF. J is TRBJ1-2 and V is TRBV9; TRBD1 aligns across 8 bases. With 3 bases clipped from V and 7 bases from J, the junction kept 8 bases outside the gene matches. The CDR3 contains 14 residues. Germline V CDR1 and CDR2: SGDLS, YYNGEE.

This clonotype was seen repeatedly, ten times or more. The V call is TRBV19, the J call TRBJ2-7, with 9 bases lining up with TRBD1. CDR1 is LNHDA and CDR2 is SQIVND in the germline V gene (reference sequence). This CDR3 has 14 residues. Trimming at V came to 5 bases and at J to 3 bases, leaving 5 bases not matched to a gene. CDR3 loop: CASSPTGGNYEQYF. CDR3 in DNA: TGTGCCAGTAGTCCGACAGGGGGTAACTACGAGCAGTACTTC.

At least ten counts were recorded for this clonotype. The chain couples TRBV7-2 to TRBJ2-7; D is unresolved. The germline gives CDR1 SGHTA, CDR2 FQGNSA. The CDR3 sequence is 12 residues long. Between the trimmed V and J ends, which lost 8 bases and 0 bases, there was a span of 8 bases. DNA for the CDR3: TGTGCCAGCGGGCGGAGCTCCTACGAGCAGTACTTC. Protein: CASGRSSYEQYF.

This clonotype was detected many times. V usage is TRBV6-2 or TRBV6-3 and J usage is TRBJ1-5; D may be TRBD1 (5 bases). Germline loops: CDR1 MNHEY, CDR2 SVGEGT. The CDR3 is 12 residues long. Trimming left V 5 bases short and J 11 bases short, with 13 bases between. The CDR3, as DNA: TGTGCCAGCAGTATCCTGTGGGGGGCCCAGCATTTT. This encodes CASSILWGAQHF.

This clonotype was seen repeatedly, ten times or more. The chain links TRBV6-5 to TRBJ2-7; D possibly matches TRBD1 or TRBD2 (5 bases each). Germline V gene data show CDR1 as MNHEY and CDR2 as SVGAGI. This CDR3 has 13 amino acids. The V end was cut by 2 bases, the J end by 2 bases, with 7 bases between. CDR3 in amino acids: CASSYVGAYEQYF. CDR3 coding DNA: TGTGCCAGCAGTTACGTGGGGGCCTACGAGCAGTACTTC.

This clonotype appeared a few times. The J gene is TRBJ2-3, the V gene TRBV4-3; TRBD1 aligns across 11 bases. With V trimmed by 5 bases and J by 5 bases, 6 bases remained unmatched. The germline CDR1 and CDR2 sequences are LGHNA and YSLEER. This CDR3 is built from 15 residues. CDR3 nucleotides: TGCGCCAGCAGCTGGGACAGGGGGGAGGAAGATACGCAGTATTTT. This translates into CASSWDRGEEDTQYF.

Ten or more counts support this clonotype. J is TRBJ2-7 and V is TRBV20-1; 14 bases line up with TRBD2. In germline, CDR1 is DFQATT, CDR2 SNEGSKA (reference sequence). The CDR3 loop spans 14 amino acids. V lost 6 bases, J lost 3 bases, and 4 bases stayed unmatched. CDR3 coding DNA: TGCAGTGCAGCCGGGACTAGCGGGAGCTACGAGCAGTACTTC. This gives the protein CSAAGTSGSYEQYF.

By share of the sample, this clonotype is medium-sized (0.01 to 0.1%). The rearrangement links TRBV18 to TRBJ2-7; 11 bases fit TRBD2. With V trimmed by 1 base and J by 1 base, 3 bases remained unmatched. The CDR3 spans 16 residues. Germline CDR1 and CDR2: KGHSH and LQKENI. In DNA, the CDR3 is TGTGCCAGCTCACCACAGGGACTAGCGGAGTCCTACGAGCAGTACTTC. This translates into CASSPQGLAESYEQYF.

This clonotype was seen more than once but under ten times. This chain uses TRBV20-1 with TRBJ1-1; a weak D match, TRBD1 (5 bases). V lost 6 bases to trimming and J lost 3 bases, with 14 bases between them. The CDR3 loop spans 13 amino acids. Germline-derived CDR1 and CDR2 are DFQATT and SNEGSKA (reference sequence). This chain's CDR3 is CSAPTVDYTEAFF. DNA for the CDR3: TGCAGTGCCCCGACAGTAGATTACACTGAAGCTTTCTTT.

This sequence joins TRBV28 and TRBJ2-7; possible D gene TRBD2, 5 bases. The V gene lost 7 bases and the J gene lost 6 bases, with 16 bases spanning the gap. The CDR3 has 13 residues. Germline CDR1 is MDHEN and CDR2 is SYDVKM. CDR3 residues: CASNAQRLREQYF. In DNA form, the CDR3 reads TGTGCCAGCAACGCCCAGCGGCTACGCGAGCAGTACTTC. The complete variable domain, with remaining parts taken from reference TRBV28 and TRBJ2-7, reads DVKVTQSSRYLVKRTGEKVFLECVQDMDHENMFWYRQDPGLGLRLIYFSYDVKMKEKGDIPEGYSVSREKKERFSLILESASTNQTSMYLCASNAQRLREQYFGPGTRLTVT.

This clonotype was observed many times. The V call is TRBV20-1, the J call TRBJ1-2; no definite D call. Trimming shortened V by 3 bases and J by 3 bases, and 14 bases separated the two germline ends. This CDR3 spans 14 amino acids. CDR1 and CDR2 (germline): DFQATT, SNEGSKA (reference sequence). The CDR3 DNA sequence: TGCAGTGCTAGTACGAAAGGGCCCCACTATGGCTACACCTTC. Its protein product is CSASTKGPHYGYTF.

The chain uses TRBV5-6 and TRBJ2-7, with TRBD2 identical over 9 bases. The CDR3 has 18 amino acids. Germline CDR1 reads SGHDT; CDR2 reads YYEEEE. V was pared by 0 bases and J by 0 bases, with 10 bases of the junction left unmatched. The CDR3: CASSLELAGGPTSYEQYF. CDR3 nucleotide sequence: TGTGCCAGCAGCTTGGAACTAGCGGGTGGCCCTACCTCCTACGAGCAGTACTTC.

This clonotype was observed at least ten times. This chain connects TRBV4-2 to TRBJ2-7, with 8 bases matching TRBD2. Losses at the gene ends were 0 bases for V and 0 bases for J; bases not matched to a gene: 10. The CDR3 extends over 18 amino acids. CDR1 and CDR2 from the germline V gene are LGHNA and YNFKEQ. The CDR3 is CASSQEGSPSGSSYEQYF. CDR3 sequence (DNA): TGTGCCAGCAGCCAAGAAGGCTCCCCCAGCGGGAGCTCCTACGAGCAGTACTTC.